The 17 T cell receptor beta chains given below trace back to one sample, sequenced in a study of beta chain features in type 1 diabetes. Expressed TCRB transcripts were sequenced because the isolated RNA had all been reverse transcribed beforehand. Here immunoSEQ multiplex PCR was the method, and the copy in TCRdb shows in-frame clones only, minus some. This sample has some 270,000 clones, with 13% to 15% found just once. The sequencing sample was made of naive CD4+ T cells from blood. The receptors originated from a woman aged 35 to 49 in good health.

The CDR3 spells CASSPQGAATEAFF. The DNA for the CDR3 is TGTGCCAGCAGCCCCCAGGGGGCTGCCACTGAAGCTTTCTTT. The V and J genes are TRBV7-9 and TRBJ1-1, with 8 positions matching TRBD1. The CDR3 runs 14 residues. Per the germline V gene, CDR1 is SEHNR and CDR2 is FQNEAQ (reference sequence). J was trimmed by 4 bases and V by 5 bases; bases with no gene match: 6.

This clone was seen only once. The chain recombines TRBV6-1 with TRBJ1-2; tentatively, D is TRBD1 (5 bases). This CDR3 has 12 residues. Germline V gives CDR1 MNHNS, CDR2 SASEGT. Deletions cut 7 bases from V and 7 bases from J, with 13 bases between. The CDR3 loop is CASTSGIVGYTF. In DNA, the CDR3 is TGTGCCAGCACCTCAGGGATAGTTGGCTACACCTTC.

This clone showed up just a few times. The chain employs TRBV5-6 and TRBJ1-6; 9 bases align to TRBD1. Germline assignment: CDR1 SGHDT and CDR2 YYEEEE. CDR3 length equals 15 residues. Germline trimming cut 2 bases from V and 8 bases from J; bases unmatched to any gene: 5. The CDR3 nucleotides are TGTGCCAGCAGCTTTGGACAGGGGTGGGATTCACCCCTCCACTTT. This codes for CASSFGQGWDSPLHF.

The chain links TRBV18 to TRBJ2-1; tentative D call: TRBD1 (6 bases). CDR1 KGHSH and CDR2 LQKENI come from the germline V gene. The CDR3 has 16 residues. The V end was cut by 3 bases, the J end by 0 bases, with 12 bases between. The CDR3 nucleotides are TGTGCCAGCTCACCGCGAAGGGGGAGCTCCTACAATGAGCAGTTCTTC. Translating it yields CASSPRRGSSYNEQFF.

This clone appeared once. The chain links TRBV4-1 to TRBJ1-4; D is unresolved. Germline lookup yields CDR1 MGHRA and CDR2 YSYEKL. There are 16 residues in the CDR3. Between the trimmed V and J ends, which lost 1 base and 8 bases, there was a span of 17 bases. The chain's CDR3 is CASSQGDRVLKEKLFF. The CDR3 DNA reads as TGCGCCAGCAGCCAAGGCGATCGGGTACTCAAGGAAAAACTGTTTTTT.

The CDR3 DNA reads TGTGCCAGCTCACCCCCCCGACTAGTCGGAAGAGACAATGAGCAGTTCTTC. Translating gives CASSPPRLVGRDNEQFF. V is TRBV18 and J is TRBJ2-1; tentative D call: TRBD2 (6 bases). Germline V gene lookup returns CDR1 KGHSH and CDR2 LQKENI. Trimming stripped 3 bases from V and 5 bases from J, with 20 bases between. This CDR3 spans 17 amino acids. Using reference TRBV18 and TRBJ2-1 for the parts outside the CDR3, the full variable domain is NAGVMQNPRHLVRRRGQEARLRCSPMKGHSHVYWYRQLPEEGLKFMVYLQKENIIDESGMPKERFSAEFPKEGPSILRIQQVVRGDSAAYFCASSPPRLVGRDNEQFFGPGTRLTVL.

This chain joins TRBV9 and TRBJ2-7; TRBD2 agrees at 8 bases. The junction had 8 bases not matched to a gene; V was cut back by 5 bases and J by 7 bases. The CDR3 consists of 13 residues. Looked up from germline, CDR1 is SGDLS and CDR2 is YYNGEE. DNA of the CDR3: TGTGCCAGCAGTCCTCGCGGGGGGCGGGAGCAGTACTTC. Translated: CASSPRGGREQYF.

This chain connects TRBV11-2 to TRBJ1-1, with unresolved D. Germline V gene data show CDR1 as SGHAT and CDR2 as FQNNGV. The CDR3 consists of 15 residues. Trimming stripped 6 bases from V and 4 bases from J, with 18 bases between. CDR3 nucleotides: TGTGCCAGCAGTCGAGTTACCGGGAGCCTCACTGAAGCTTTCTTT. Protein sequence: CASSRVTGSLTEAFF.

The rearrangement uses TRBV6-1 and TRBJ2-7, with D maybe TRBD1 (5 bases). This CDR3 is 14 amino acids long. V was cut by 8 bases and J by 2 bases, with 16 bases left in between. Per the germline V gene, CDR1 is MNHNS and CDR2 is SASEGT. The CDR3 region is CASRLQDGPYEQYF. For the CDR3, the DNA is TGTGCCAGCCGTTTACAGGACGGACCCTACGAGCAGTACTTC.

Here the CDR3 DNA reads TGTGCCATTAGGGGACAGGGGACGCCGATAGGTGGCTACACCTTC. Encoded protein: CAIRGQGTPIGGYTF. V gene TRBV10-3 combines with J gene TRBJ1-2, with 10 bases that match TRBD1. With 9 bases clipped from V and 7 bases from J, the junction kept 14 bases outside the gene matches. CDR3 length: 15 residues. CDR1 and CDR2 (germline): ENHRY, SYGVKD.

The J gene is TRBJ2-3, the V gene TRBV5-8; D is unresolved. Per germline, CDR1 SGHTS and CDR2 YDEGEE. The V gene lost 1 base and the J gene lost 1 base, with 4 bases spanning the gap. The CDR3 runs to 13 residues. CDR3 residues: CASSLQGTDTQYF. The CDR3 nucleotides are TGTGCCAGCAGCTTGCAGGGCACAGATACGCAGTATTTT.

In this sample, this clone turned up a few times. The chain links TRBV6-1 to TRBJ1-2; no reliable D call. Per germline, CDR1 MNHNS and CDR2 SASEGT. This CDR3 region has 12 residues. The germline V and J ends were trimmed by 5 bases and 8 bases, with 12 bases remaining between them. CDR3 bases: TGTGCCAGCAGTTCCGGCGGGAGAGGCTACACCTTC. It codes for CASSSGGRGYTF.

The chain joins TRBV19 to TRBJ2-7; 10 bases are shared with TRBD1. The CDR3 covers 15 residues. V gave up 3 bases and J gave up 2 bases; unmatched junction bases: 4. Germline CDR1 reads LNHDA; CDR2 reads SQIVND (reference sequence). The CDR3 DNA sequence: TGTGCCAGTAGTATCCCCGGGACAGGGGCCTACGAGCAGTACTTC. It codes for CASSIPGTGAYEQYF.

The chain combines TRBV18 with TRBJ1-1; maybe TRBD1 (6 bases). This CDR3 region has 14 residues. Trimming removed 3 bases from V and 6 bases from J, with 14 bases in between. Germline V gene data show CDR1 as KGHSH and CDR2 as LQKENI. CDR3 loop: CASSPLPGDAEAFF. In DNA, the CDR3 is TGTGCCAGCTCACCCCTCCCAGGGGACGCTGAAGCTTTCTTT.

This chain uses TRBV6-5 with TRBJ1-2; possibly TRBD1 for D (6 bases). Germline CDR1 MNHEY, CDR2 SVGAGI. This CDR3 comprises 13 residues. Trimming pared 0 bases from V and 8 bases from J, leaving 10 bases between. CDR3 region: CASSYSTGPGYTF. The DNA of the CDR3 is TGTGCCAGCAGTTACTCTACAGGGCCCGGCTACACCTTC.

In this sample, this clone turned up a few times. The rearrangement uses TRBV9 and TRBJ1-2, with 7 bases aligning to TRBD1. Germline V lookup: CDR1 SGDLS, CDR2 YYNGEE. J lost 4 bases, V lost 3 bases, and 3 bases had no gene match. The CDR3 sequence is 13 residues long. CDR3 residues: CASSGRDSYGYTF. The CDR3 DNA sequence: TGTGCCAGCAGCGGCCGGGACAGCTATGGCTACACCTTC.

The chain carries TRBV12-5 and TRBJ1-1; TRBD1 might be the D (6 bases). The CDR3 sequence is 13 residues long. CDR1 and CDR2 from the germline V gene are LGHNT and FRNRAP. V gave up 2 bases and J gave up 6 bases, with 10 bases separating them. The CDR3 is CASGLRGAAEAFF. CDR3 DNA: TGTGCTAGTGGTTTGCGGGGGGCGGCTGAAGCTTTCTTT.